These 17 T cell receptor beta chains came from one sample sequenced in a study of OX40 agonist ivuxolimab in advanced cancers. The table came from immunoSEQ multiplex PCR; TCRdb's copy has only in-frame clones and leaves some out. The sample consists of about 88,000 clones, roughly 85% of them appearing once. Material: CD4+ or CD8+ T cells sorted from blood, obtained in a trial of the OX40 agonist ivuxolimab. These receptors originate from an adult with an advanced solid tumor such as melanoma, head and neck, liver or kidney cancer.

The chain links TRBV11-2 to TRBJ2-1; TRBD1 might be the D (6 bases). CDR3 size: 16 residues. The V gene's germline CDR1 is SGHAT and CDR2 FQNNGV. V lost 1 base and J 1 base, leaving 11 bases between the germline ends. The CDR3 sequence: CASSLGAGQSYNEQFF. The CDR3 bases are TGTGCCAGCAGCTTAGGGGCAGGACAGTCCTACAATGAGCAGTTCTTC.

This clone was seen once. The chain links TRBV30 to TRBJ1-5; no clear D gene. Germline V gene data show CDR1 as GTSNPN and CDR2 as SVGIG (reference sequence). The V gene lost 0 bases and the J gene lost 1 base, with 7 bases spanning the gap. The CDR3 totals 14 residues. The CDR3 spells CAWSVLESNQPQHF. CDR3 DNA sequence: TGTGCCTGGAGTGTATTGGAGAGCAATCAGCCCCAGCATTTT. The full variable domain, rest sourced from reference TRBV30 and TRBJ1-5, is SQTIHQWPATLVQPVGSPLSLECTVEGTSNPNLYWYRQAAGRGLQLLFYSVGIGQISSEVPQNLSASRPQDRQFILSSKKLLLSDSGFYLCAWSVLESNQPQHFGDGTRLSIL.

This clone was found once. The CDR3 spells CASRPETSTDTQYF. The CDR3 coding sequence is TGTGCCAGTAGACCGGAGACATCCACAGATACGCAGTATTTT. The gene calls are TRBV19 and TRBJ2-3; D not certain. Trimming took off 6 bases at V and 2 bases at J, with 12 bases between the two ends. The germline V gene has CDR1 LNHDA and CDR2 SQIVND (reference sequence). This CDR3 region has 14 residues.

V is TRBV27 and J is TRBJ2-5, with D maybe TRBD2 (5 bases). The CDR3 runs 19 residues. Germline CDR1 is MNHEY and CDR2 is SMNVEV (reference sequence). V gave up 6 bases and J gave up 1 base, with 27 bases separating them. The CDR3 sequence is CASRIPRLDAGIFQETQYF. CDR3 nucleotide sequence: TGTGCCAGCAGAATCCCCCGACTGGACGCCGGGATTTTCCAAGAGACCCAGTACTTC.

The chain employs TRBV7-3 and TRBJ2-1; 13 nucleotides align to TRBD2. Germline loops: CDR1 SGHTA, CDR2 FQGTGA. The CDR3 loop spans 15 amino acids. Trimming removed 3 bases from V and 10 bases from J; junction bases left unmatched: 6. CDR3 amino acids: CASSFGLAGEEEQFF. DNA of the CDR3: TGTGCCAGCAGCTTCGGACTAGCGGGAGAAGAGGAGCAGTTCTTC.

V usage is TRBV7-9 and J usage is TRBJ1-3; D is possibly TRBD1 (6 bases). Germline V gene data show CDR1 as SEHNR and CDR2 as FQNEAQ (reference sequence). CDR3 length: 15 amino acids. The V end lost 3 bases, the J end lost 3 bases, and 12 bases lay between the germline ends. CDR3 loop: CASSFGGLSGNTIYF. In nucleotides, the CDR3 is TGTGCCAGCAGCTTCGGGGGCTTAAGTGGAAACACCATATATTTT.

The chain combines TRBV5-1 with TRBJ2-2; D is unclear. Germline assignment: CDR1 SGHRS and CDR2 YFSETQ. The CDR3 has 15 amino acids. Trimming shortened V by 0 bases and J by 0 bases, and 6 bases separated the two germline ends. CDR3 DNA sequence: TGCGCCAGCAGCTTGGGGCCGACGAACACCGGGGAGCTGTTTTTT. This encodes CASSLGPTNTGELFF.

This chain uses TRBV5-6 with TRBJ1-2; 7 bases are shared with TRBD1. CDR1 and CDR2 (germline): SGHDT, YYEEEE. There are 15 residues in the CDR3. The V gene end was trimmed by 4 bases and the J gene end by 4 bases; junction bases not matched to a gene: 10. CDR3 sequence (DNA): TGTGCCAGCAGCATTTATCGACAGGGAAGCTATGGCTACACCTTC. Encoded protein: CASSIYRQGSYGYTF.

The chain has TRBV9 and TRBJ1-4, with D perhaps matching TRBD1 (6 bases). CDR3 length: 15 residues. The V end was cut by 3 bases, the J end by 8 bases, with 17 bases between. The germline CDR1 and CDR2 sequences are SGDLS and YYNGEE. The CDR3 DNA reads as TGTGCCAGCAGCGCCTCACAGGGTATGGACGAAAAACTGTTTTTT. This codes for CASSASQGMDEKLFF.

CDR3 nucleotides: TGTGCCAGTAGCCCGAGGGGCAAATCCTCTGGAAACACCATATATTTT. It yields the protein CASSPRGKSSGNTIYF. The chain joins TRBV19 to TRBJ1-3, with D possibly being TRBD1 (5 bases). The germline V gene encodes CDR1 LNHDA and CDR2 SQIVND (reference sequence). CDR3 size: 16 residues. V was cut by 6 bases and J by 0 bases, with 15 bases left in between.

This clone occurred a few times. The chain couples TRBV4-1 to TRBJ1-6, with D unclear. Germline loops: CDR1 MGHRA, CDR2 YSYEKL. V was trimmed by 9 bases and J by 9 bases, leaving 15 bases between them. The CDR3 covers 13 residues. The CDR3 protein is CASSTGNISPLHF. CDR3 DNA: TGCGCCAGTTCAACCGGGAATATTTCACCCCTCCACTTT.

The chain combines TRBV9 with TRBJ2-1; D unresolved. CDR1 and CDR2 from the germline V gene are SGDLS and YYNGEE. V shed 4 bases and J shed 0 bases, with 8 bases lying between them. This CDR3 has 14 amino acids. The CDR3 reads CASSTSSSYNEQFF. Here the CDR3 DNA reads TGTGCCAGCAGCACGTCAAGCTCCTACAATGAGCAGTTCTTC.

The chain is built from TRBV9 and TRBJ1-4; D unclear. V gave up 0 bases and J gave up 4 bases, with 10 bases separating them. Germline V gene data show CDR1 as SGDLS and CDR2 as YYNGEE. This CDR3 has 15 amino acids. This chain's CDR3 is CASSVGGINNEKLFF. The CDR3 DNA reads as TGTGCCAGCAGCGTAGGGGGTATCAATAATGAAAAACTGTTTTTT.

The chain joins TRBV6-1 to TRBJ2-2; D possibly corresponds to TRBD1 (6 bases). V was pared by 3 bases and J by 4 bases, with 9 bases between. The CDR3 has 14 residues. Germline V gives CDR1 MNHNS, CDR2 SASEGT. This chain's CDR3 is CASSETGRTGELFF. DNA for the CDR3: TGTGCCAGCAGTGAGACAGGACGCACCGGGGAGCTGTTTTTT.

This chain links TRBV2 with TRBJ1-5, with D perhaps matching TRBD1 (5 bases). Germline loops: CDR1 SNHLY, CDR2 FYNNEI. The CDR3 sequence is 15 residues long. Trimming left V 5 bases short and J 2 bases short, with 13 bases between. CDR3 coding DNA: TGTGCCAGCAGTTATGACAGTGGAGGCAATCAGCCCCAGCATTTT. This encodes CASSYDSGGNQPQHF.

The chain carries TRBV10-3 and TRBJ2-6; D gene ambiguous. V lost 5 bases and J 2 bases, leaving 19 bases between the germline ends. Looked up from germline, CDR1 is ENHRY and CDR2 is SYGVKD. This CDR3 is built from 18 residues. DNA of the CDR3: TGTGCCATCAGTAGAGGTCAGTTGATTATCGCTGGGGCCAACGTCCTGACTTTC. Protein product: CAISRGQLIIAGANVLTF.

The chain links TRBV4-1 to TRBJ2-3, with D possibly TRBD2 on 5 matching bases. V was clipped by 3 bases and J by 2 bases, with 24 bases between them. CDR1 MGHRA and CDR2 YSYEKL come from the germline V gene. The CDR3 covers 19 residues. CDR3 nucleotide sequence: TGCGCCAGCAGCCAGAAATACCCAAAAGACTATTCATCCACAGATACGCAGTATTTT. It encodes CASSQKYPKDYSSTDTQYF.